The clone carrying this T cell receptor (beta chain) showed up many times. 5'RACE template switching generated TCR cDNA, adding a universal primer site and UMIs. One entry per CDR3 protein results from TCRdb running MiXCR on the 5' RACE reads. The repertoire has 250,000 or so distinct CDR3 sequences, more than 6.5% of them found once; the top ten carry around 1%. The data belong to a study of T cells after yellow fever vaccination. The germline V gene has CDR1 KGHSH and CDR2 LQKENI. The CDR3 extends over 16 amino acids. Trimming stripped 2 bases from V and 0 bases from J, with 11 bases between. The rearrangement joins TRBV18 to TRBJ1-5, with a possible D match to TRBD1 (5 bases). The sample in question was CD4+ T cells sorted from PBMCs, obtained on the day of the yellow fever booster vaccination. This receptor was obtained from a young man who received the YFV17D yellow fever vaccine. The CDR3 sequence is CASSPTGAYSNQPQHF. The CDR3, as DNA: TGTGCCAGCTCACCAACAGGAGCTTATAGCAATCAGCCCCAGCATTTT.